Presented here are 27 T cell receptor beta chains from one specimen sequenced in a study of neurological immune-mediated disorders. In TCRdb, the 5' RACE reads were re-called with MiXCR into one record per CDR3 protein. Found here are about 79,000 distinct CDR3 sequences, 11% to 15% of them singletons; the top ten hold under 7%. The sequenced sample consisted of PBMCs. The receptors originated from a woman aged 45 to 65 in good health.

The table lists this clonotype with many counts. The chain employs TRBV29-1 and TRBJ1-2, with D uncertain. The CDR3 covers 13 residues. Germline V gene sequence: CDR1 SQVTM, CDR2 ANQGSEA. V shed 5 bases and J shed 3 bases, with 13 bases lying between them. DNA of the CDR3: TGCAGCGTTCTGTTAGAGAGGGACTATGGCTACACCTTC. Protein product: CSVLLERDYGYTF.

This clonotype was recorded at least ten times. V and J are TRBV3-1 and TRBJ2-1; 7 nucleotides match TRBD2. V was pared by 3 bases and J by 7 bases, with 0 bases of the junction left unmatched. The CDR3 contains 12 residues. The germline gives CDR1 LGHDT, CDR2 YNNKEL (reference sequence). CDR3 sequence: CASSQGGNEQFF. CDR3 DNA sequence: TGTGCCAGCAGCCAGGGGGGGAATGAGCAGTTCTTC.

There are many counts of this clonotype. The chain recombines TRBV6-5 with TRBJ2-5, with TRBD2 identical over 8 bases. Germline V gene data show CDR1 as MNHEY and CDR2 as SVGAGI. Trimming removed 6 bases from V and 0 bases from J; junction bases left unmatched: 6. The CDR3 sequence is 15 residues long. CDR3 nucleotides: TGTGCCAGCAGCTCCGTAGCGGGGTACCAAGAGACCCAGTACTTC. Amino acid sequence: CASSSVAGYQETQYF.

DNA of the CDR3: TGTGCCAGCAGCTTAGCGCGGACCATCAATGAGCAGTTCTTC. Amino acids: CASSLARTINEQFF. V and J are TRBV7-2 and TRBJ2-1; D is unresolved. CDR1 is SGHTA and CDR2 is FQGNSA in the germline V gene. The CDR3 loop spans 14 amino acids. V lost 0 bases, J lost 6 bases, and 9 bases lay in between.

V usage is TRBV20-1 and J usage is TRBJ1-3; D perhaps matches TRBD1 (5 bases). Trimming took off 6 bases at V and 1 base at J, with 13 bases between the two ends. In germline, CDR1 is DFQATT, CDR2 SNEGSKA (reference sequence). The CDR3 consists of 14 residues. CDR3: CSAHDRNSGNTIYF. CDR3 DNA sequence: TGCAGTGCACACGACAGAAATTCTGGAAACACCATATATTTT.

This clonotype was seen many times. The chain carries TRBV5-1 and TRBJ2-5; 8 bases align to TRBD2. Germline CDR1 SGHRS, CDR2 YFSETQ. V was pared by 4 bases and J by 0 bases, with 2 bases of the junction left unmatched. The CDR3 totals 14 residues. As DNA, the CDR3 is TGCGCCAGCAGCGGCGGGGGGAACCAAGAGACCCAGTACTTC. This encodes CASSGGGNQETQYF.

This sequence joins TRBV28 and TRBJ2-1; D is unresolved. The CDR3 extends over 14 amino acids. V was trimmed by 0 bases and J by 4 bases, leaving 7 bases between them. CDR1 and CDR2 (germline): MDHEN, SYDVKM. The CDR3 region is CASSLWGSYNEQFF. CDR3 bases: TGTGCCAGCAGTTTATGGGGCAGTTACAATGAGCAGTTCTTC.

This clonotype came up many times. This rearrangement joins TRBV28 to TRBJ2-1, with a possible D match to TRBD1 (7 bases). Trimming removed 5 bases at V and 8 bases at J, with 25 bases between. The CDR3 extends over 17 amino acids. CDR1 is MDHEN, CDR2 SYDVKM, per germline. CDR3 region: CASSHPGGRGRVDEQFF. CDR3 DNA: TGTGCCAGCAGTCATCCAGGGGGGCGCGGTCGGGTCGATGAGCAGTTCTTC.

This clonotype was seen repeatedly, ten times or more. The chain carries TRBV20-1 and TRBJ2-1; D not resolved. CDR3 size: 10 residues. V dropped 2 bases and J dropped 5 bases, with 1 base sitting between them. Germline assignment: CDR1 DFQATT and CDR2 SNEGSKA (reference sequence). The CDR3, as DNA: TGCAGTGCTAGAAACAATGAGCAGTTCTTC. This sequence encodes CSARNNEQFF.

On this clonotype: Given a much more abundant clone one base away, this may be a read error. The chain couples TRBV5-1 to TRBJ1-2; 10 bases agree with TRBD1. Germline V gene sequence: CDR1 SGHRS, CDR2 YFSETQ. The CDR3 covers 17 residues. The CDR3 region is CASSLPGTGDPRYGHTF. For the CDR3, the DNA is TGCGCCAGCAGCTTACCCGGGACAGGGGACCCTCGCTATGGCCACACCTTC. The variable domain in full, with the rest retrieved from reference TRBV5-1 and TRBJ1-2, is KAGVTQTPRYLIKTRGQQVTLSCSPISGHRSVSWYQQTPGQGLQFLFEYFSETQRNKGNFPGRFSGRQFSNSRSEMNVSTLELGDSALYLCASSLPGTGDPRYGHTFGSGTRLTVV.

As to this clonotype: A read error may explain this, as a much larger clone is one base away. V usage is TRBV28 and J usage is TRBJ2-5; D is undetermined. The germline V and J ends were trimmed by 5 bases and 10 bases, with 11 bases remaining between them. The CDR3 is 11 residues long. Germline V gene lookup returns CDR1 MDHEN and CDR2 SYDVKM. The CDR3 protein is CASSPQGVQYF. CDR3 sequence (DNA): TGTGCCAGCAGTCCACAAGGAGTCCAGTACTTC.

Regarding this clonotype: A much larger clone lies one base from this, so it may be a read error. The chain couples TRBV20-1 to TRBJ2-3; 12 nucleotides line up with TRBD2. V was clipped by 4 bases and J by 3 bases; unmatched bases: 5. Per germline, CDR1 DFQATT and CDR2 SNEGSKA (reference sequence). The CDR3 is made up of 15 amino acids. DNA of the CDR3: TGCAGTGCTACGTCGACTAGCGGGAGAACAGATACGCAGTATTTT. Amino acids: CSATSTSGRTDTQYF.

The V gene is TRBV28, the J gene TRBJ2-3, with TRBD2 identical over 10 bases. After removal of 11 bases from V and 0 bases from J, the junction contained 8 bases not matched to a gene. The CDR3 is 15 amino acids. Germline loops: CDR1 MDHEN, CDR2 SYDVKM. The CDR3 loop is CAGIAGGVSTDTQYF. CDR3 DNA: TGTGCCGGAATAGCGGGGGGAGTTAGCACAGATACGCAGTATTTT.

This clonotype was seen only a few times. The chain employs TRBV2 and TRBJ2-1; D remains unclear. Germline values: CDR1 SNHLY, CDR2 FYNNEI. Trimming pared 4 bases from V and 9 bases from J, leaving 13 bases between. There are 13 residues in the CDR3. The CDR3 coding sequence is TGTGCCAGCAGTGTACCGGCGGATGGTGAGCAGTTCTTC. Translated: CASSVPADGEQFF.

This clonotype was found many times. The chain is built from TRBV24-1 and TRBJ2-1; TRBD1 agrees at 8 bases. Germline assignment: CDR1 KGHDR and CDR2 SFDVKD. This CDR3 has 16 residues. V dropped 5 bases and J dropped 2; count of bases not matched to a gene: 7. DNA of the CDR3: TGTGCCACCAGTGTGGCTGGACAGGGTCCCTACAATGAGCAGTTCTTC. Translation gives CATSVAGQGPYNEQFF.

This clonotype has just a few counts. The chain carries TRBV18 and TRBJ1-1; no clear D. From germline, CDR1 is KGHSH and CDR2 LQKENI. V lost 6 bases, J lost 3 bases, and 11 bases lay in between. The CDR3 sequence is 13 residues long. CDR3 bases: TGTGCCAGCTCTCGCGACCGAGACACTGAAGCTTTCTTT. It specifies CASSRDRDTEAFF.

This clonotype was counted many times. This chain links TRBV6-4 with TRBJ2-7, with no clear D. The CDR3 has 13 residues. V was cut by 0 bases and J by 4 bases, with 7 bases left in between. The germline V gene has CDR1 MRHNA and CDR2 SNTAGT. CDR3 sequence reads: CASSDSMGYEQYF. For the CDR3, the DNA is TGTGCCAGCAGTGACTCGATGGGGTACGAGCAGTACTTC.

This clonotype was recorded many times. The genes are TRBV7-9 and TRBJ2-7, with 7 bases that match TRBD1. The CDR3 length is 16 residues. V dropped 2 bases and J dropped 9; count of bases not matched to a gene: 16. Germline loops: CDR1 SEHNR, CDR2 FQNEAQ (reference sequence). CDR3 in amino acids: CASSLTMDRPLLGQYF. CDR3 DNA sequence: TGTGCCAGCAGCTTAACCATGGACAGGCCGCTCCTGGGGCAGTACTTC.

This clonotype was observed at least ten times. V gene TRBV3-1 combines with J gene TRBJ2-4; 8 nucleotides agree with TRBD2. The V and J ends lost 4 bases and 6 bases, in that order; junction bases with no gene match: 8. The CDR3 extends over 15 amino acids. The germline V gene encodes CDR1 LGHDT and CDR2 YNNKEL (reference sequence). The CDR3 is CASSPSGGLRNIQYF. The DNA for the CDR3 is TGTGCCAGCAGCCCGAGCGGGGGCCTTCGAAACATTCAGTACTTC. The full variable domain, in which reference TRBV3-1 and TRBJ2-4 provide the parts outside the CDR3, is DTAVSQTPKYLVTQMGNDKSIKCEQNLGHDTMYWYKQDSKKFLKIMFSYNNKELIINETVPNRFSPKSPDKAHLNLHINSLELGDSAVYFCASSPSGGLRNIQYFGAGTRLSVL.

This clonotype was observed many times. The chain has TRBV27 and TRBJ2-2; 9 nucleotides agree with TRBD1. The CDR3 sequence is 15 residues long. V shed 6 bases and J 3 bases; nucleotides not matched to a gene: 5. Germline V lookup: CDR1 MNHEY, CDR2 SMNVEV (reference sequence). In DNA, the CDR3 is TGTGCCAGCAGGCTAGACAGGGGGTACACCGGGGAGCTGTTTTTT. Amino acids: CASRLDRGYTGELFF.

This clonotype has at least ten counts. The rearrangement joins TRBV9 to TRBJ2-3; TRBD2 matches 10 bases. CDR1 and CDR2 from the germline V gene are SGDLS and YYNGEE. The J segment lost 0 bases and the V segment lost 4 bases, leaving 5 bases of the junction unmatched. The CDR3 has 16 residues. CDR3 coding DNA: TGTGCCAGCAGCATCCGGACTAGCGGAAGCACAGATACGCAGTATTTT. Translation gives CASSIRTSGSTDTQYF.

This clonotype occurred many times. The CDR3 loop is CSARGQGEGTDTQYF. Written as DNA, the CDR3 is TGCAGTGCTAGAGGACAGGGGGAGGGCACAGATACGCAGTATTTT. V gene TRBV20-1 combines with J gene TRBJ2-3; 9 positions match TRBD1. CDR3 size: 15 residues. The trim removed 1 base at V and 1 base at J, leaving 3 bases unmatched. CDR1 and CDR2 from the germline V gene are DFQATT and SNEGSKA (reference sequence).

This clonotype was seen repeatedly, ten times or more. The gene calls are TRBV5-1 and TRBJ1-2, with 7 bases matching TRBD1. CDR1 is SGHRS, CDR2 YFSETQ, per germline. CDR3 size: 15 residues. V lost 4 bases and J lost 0; bases outside the gene matches: 6. The CDR3 region has the DNA TGCGCCAGCAGCCGAGGACAGGACCCTAACTATGGCTACACCTTC. Translation: CASSRGQDPNYGYTF.

This clonotype was seen ten or more times. The CDR3 region is CASSPQGTGSLYGYTF. CDR3 nucleotide sequence: TGTGCCAGCTCACCACAGGGGACAGGGTCCCTCTATGGCTACACCTTC. The genes are TRBV18 and TRBJ1-2; 9 bases agree with TRBD1. Germline V gene sequence: CDR1 KGHSH, CDR2 LQKENI. The CDR3 is 16 amino acids. V was clipped by 1 base and J by 4 bases; unmatched bases: 7.

This clonotype was counted at least ten times. J is TRBJ2-1 and V is TRBV7-2, with TRBD2 matching over 10 bases. Looked up from germline, CDR1 is SGHTA and CDR2 is FQGNSA. Losses at the gene ends were 5 bases for V and 3 bases for J; bases not matched to a gene: 7. The CDR3 sequence is 16 residues long. CDR3 sequence reads: CASSARRTSGYNEQFF. Here the CDR3 DNA reads TGTGCCAGCAGCGCCCGGAGGACTAGCGGCTACAATGAGCAGTTCTTC.

This chain connects TRBV5-1 to TRBJ2-2; D gene unclear. CDR1 and CDR2 from the germline V gene are SGHRS and YFSETQ. The CDR3 is made up of 12 amino acids. V lost 7 bases and J 5 bases, leaving 9 bases between the germline ends. The CDR3 protein is CASALETGELFF. The CDR3 DNA reads as TGCGCCAGCGCCCTAGAAACCGGGGAGCTGTTTTTT.

This clonotype was recorded many times. CDR3 DNA sequence: TGTGCCAGCAGCCTGGGACAGGGGCGGGTCCTTTACAATGAGCAGTTCTTC. Protein: CASSLGQGRVLYNEQFF. This chain connects TRBV7-2 to TRBJ2-1, with TRBD1 identical over 10 bases. With V trimmed by 5 bases and J by 4 bases, 11 bases remained unmatched. The CDR3 runs 17 residues. Germline CDR1 and CDR2: SGHTA and FQGNSA.